This T cell receptor (beta chain) is from a study of blood T cell repertoires in COVID-19. Study-wide background: The origin of the acute and convalescent COVID-19 samples was the United States, Italy and Spain. In each case, the material was cDNA or gDNA derived from T cells, B-cell-depleted T cells, or PBMCs.

The ends lost 2 bases at V and 5 bases at J; junction bases unmatched: 9. Germline values: CDR1 MGHRA, CDR2 YSYEKL. The CDR3 totals 16 residues. This clone was recorded only once. In the study's own analysis: Amplifying reference gene primers gave estimates of nucleated cell counts. Measured with immunoSEQ multiplex PCR; TCRdb has only the in-frame clones, and not every one. The DNA was the basis for D and trimming; V, J and clone size are from that table. The data hold a few hundred thousand clones, with about 91% observed a single time. This chain joins TRBV4-1 and TRBJ1-2; TRBD1 matches at 9 bases. The TCR comes from a woman aged 30 to 39 who had recovered from COVID-19. The specimen sequenced was peripheral blood. The CDR3 region is CASSQPVQGAGYGYTF. In DNA form, the CDR3 reads TGCGCCAGCAGCCAACCGGTACAGGGGGCCGGGTATGGCTACACCTTC.